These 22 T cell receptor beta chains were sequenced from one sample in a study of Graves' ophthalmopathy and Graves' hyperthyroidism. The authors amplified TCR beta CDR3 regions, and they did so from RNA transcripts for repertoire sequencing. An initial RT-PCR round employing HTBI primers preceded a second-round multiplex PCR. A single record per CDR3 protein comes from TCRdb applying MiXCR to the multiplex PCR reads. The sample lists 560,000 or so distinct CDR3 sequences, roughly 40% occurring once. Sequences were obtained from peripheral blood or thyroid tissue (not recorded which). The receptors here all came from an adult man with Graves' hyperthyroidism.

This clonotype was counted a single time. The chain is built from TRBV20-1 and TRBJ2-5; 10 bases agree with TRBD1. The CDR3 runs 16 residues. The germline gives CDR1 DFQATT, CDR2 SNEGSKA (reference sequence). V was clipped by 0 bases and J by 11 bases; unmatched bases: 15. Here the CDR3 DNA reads TGCAGTGCTAGAGAAGGGGACAGGGGCGGGACAGATACGCAGTACTTC. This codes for CSAREGDRGGTDTQYF.

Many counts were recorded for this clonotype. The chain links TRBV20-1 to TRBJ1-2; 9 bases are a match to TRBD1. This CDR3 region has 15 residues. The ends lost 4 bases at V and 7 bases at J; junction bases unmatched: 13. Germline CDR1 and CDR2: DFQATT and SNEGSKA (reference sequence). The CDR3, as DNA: TGCAGTGCTACCAGTGCCCTGGGACAGGGAAGTGGCTACACCTTC. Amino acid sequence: CSATSALGQGSGYTF.

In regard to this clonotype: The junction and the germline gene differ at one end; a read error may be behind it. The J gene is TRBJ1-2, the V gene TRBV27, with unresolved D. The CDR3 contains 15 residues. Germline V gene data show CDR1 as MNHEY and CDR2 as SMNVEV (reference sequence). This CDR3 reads CASSLSNSPNFGYTF. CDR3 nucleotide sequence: TGTGCCAGCAGTTTAAGTAACTCTCCTAACTTTGGCTACACCTTC.

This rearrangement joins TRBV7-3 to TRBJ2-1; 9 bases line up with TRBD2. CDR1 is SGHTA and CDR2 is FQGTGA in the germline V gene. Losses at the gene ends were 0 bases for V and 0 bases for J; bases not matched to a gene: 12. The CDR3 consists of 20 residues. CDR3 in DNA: TGTGCCAGCAGCTTAACGGGCGGGAGGGCCGTTTCGGCCTCCTACAATGAGCAGTTCTTC. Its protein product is CASSLTGGRAVSASYNEQFF.

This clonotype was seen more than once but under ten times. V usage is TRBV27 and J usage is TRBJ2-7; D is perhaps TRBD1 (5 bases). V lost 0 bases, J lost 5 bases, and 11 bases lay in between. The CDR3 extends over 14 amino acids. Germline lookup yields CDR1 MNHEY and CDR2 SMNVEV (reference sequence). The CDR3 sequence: CASSLSAGMDEQYF. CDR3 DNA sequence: TGTGCCAGCAGTTTATCTGCAGGGATGGACGAGCAGTACTTC.

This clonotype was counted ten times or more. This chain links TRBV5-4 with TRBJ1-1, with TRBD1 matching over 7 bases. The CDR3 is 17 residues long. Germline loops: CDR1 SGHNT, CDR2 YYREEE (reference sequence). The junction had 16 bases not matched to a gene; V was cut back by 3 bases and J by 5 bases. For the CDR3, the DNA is TGTGCCAGCAGCTCCCCCAGACAGGGAGGGGTGAGAACTGAAGCTTTCTTT. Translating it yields CASSSPRQGGVRTEAFF. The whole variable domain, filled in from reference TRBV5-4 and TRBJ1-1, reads ETGVTQSPTHLIKTRGQQVTLRCSSQSGHNTVSWYQQALGQGPQFIFQYYREEENGRGNFPPRFSGLQFPNYSSELNVNALELDDSALYLCASSSPRQGGVRTEAFFGQGTRLTVV.

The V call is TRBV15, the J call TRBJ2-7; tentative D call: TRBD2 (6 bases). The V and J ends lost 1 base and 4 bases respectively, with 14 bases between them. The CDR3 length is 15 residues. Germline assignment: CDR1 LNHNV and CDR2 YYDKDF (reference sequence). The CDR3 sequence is CATSRGEGGKYEQYF. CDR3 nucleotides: TGTGCCACCAGCAGAGGTGAAGGAGGGAAGTACGAGCAGTACTTC.

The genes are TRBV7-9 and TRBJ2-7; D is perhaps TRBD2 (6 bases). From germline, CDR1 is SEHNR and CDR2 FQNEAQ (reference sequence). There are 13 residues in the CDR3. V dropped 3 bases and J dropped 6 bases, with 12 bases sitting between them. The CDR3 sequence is CASSFRDWGEQYF. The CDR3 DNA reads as TGTGCCAGCAGCTTCCGGGACTGGGGCGAGCAGTACTTC.

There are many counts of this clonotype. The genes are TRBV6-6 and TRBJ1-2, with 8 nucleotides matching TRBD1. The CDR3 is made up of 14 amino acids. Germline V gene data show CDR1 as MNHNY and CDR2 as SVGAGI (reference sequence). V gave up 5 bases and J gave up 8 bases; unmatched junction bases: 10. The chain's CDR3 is CASSTQGALNGYTF. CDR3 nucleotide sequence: TGTGCCAGCAGTACCCAGGGGGCGCTTAACGGCTACACCTTC.

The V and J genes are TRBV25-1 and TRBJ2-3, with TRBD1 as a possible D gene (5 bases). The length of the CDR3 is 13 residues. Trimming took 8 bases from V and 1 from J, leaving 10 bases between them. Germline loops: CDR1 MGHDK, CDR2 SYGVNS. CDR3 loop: CASGLTGTDTQYF. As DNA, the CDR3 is TGTGCCAGCGGGTTGACAGGCACAGATACGCAGTATTTT. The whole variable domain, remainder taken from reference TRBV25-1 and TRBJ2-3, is EADIYQTPRYLVIGTGKKITLECSQTMGHDKMYWYQQDPGMELHLIHYSYGVNSTEKGDLSSESTVSRIRTEHFPLTLESARPSHTSQYLCASGLTGTDTQYFGPGTRLTVL.

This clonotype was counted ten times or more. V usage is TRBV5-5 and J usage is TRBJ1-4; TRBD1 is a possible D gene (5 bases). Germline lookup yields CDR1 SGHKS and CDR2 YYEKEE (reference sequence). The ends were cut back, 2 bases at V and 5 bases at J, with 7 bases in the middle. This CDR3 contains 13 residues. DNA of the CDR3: TGTGCCAGCAGCTTCTGGGGGAATGAAAAACTGTTTTTT. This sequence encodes CASSFWGNEKLFF.

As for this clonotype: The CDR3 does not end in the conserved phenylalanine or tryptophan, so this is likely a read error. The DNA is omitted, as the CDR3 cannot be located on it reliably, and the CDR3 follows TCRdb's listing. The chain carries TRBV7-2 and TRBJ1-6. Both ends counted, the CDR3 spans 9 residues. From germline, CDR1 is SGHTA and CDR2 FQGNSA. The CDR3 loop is CASSLVGLL.

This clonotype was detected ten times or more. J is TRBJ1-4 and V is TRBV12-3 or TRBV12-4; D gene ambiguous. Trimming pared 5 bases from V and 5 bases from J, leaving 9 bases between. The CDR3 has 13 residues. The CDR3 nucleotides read TGTGCCAGCAGTCAAGGGTTAAATGAAAAACTGTTTTTT. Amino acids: CASSQGLNEKLFF.

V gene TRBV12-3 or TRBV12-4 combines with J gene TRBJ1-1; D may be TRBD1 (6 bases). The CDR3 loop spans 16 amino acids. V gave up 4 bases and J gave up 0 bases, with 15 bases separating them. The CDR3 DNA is TGTGCCAGCAGTTCGGGGGGGGGGCGAATGAACACTGAAGCTTTCTTT. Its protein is CASSSGGGRMNTEAFF.

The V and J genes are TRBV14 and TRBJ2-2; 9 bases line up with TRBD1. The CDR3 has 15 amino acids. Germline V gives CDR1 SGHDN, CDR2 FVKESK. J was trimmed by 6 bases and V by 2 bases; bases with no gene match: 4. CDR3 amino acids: CASSQWTGEAGELFF. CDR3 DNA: TGTGCCAGCAGCCAATGGACAGGGGAGGCCGGGGAGCTGTTTTTT.

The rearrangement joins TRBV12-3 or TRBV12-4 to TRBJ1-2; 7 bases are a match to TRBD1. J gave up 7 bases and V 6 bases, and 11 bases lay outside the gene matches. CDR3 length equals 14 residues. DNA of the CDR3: TGTGCCAGCAGATCCGCCGGGACAGCCTTTGGCTACACCTTC. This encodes CASRSAGTAFGYTF.

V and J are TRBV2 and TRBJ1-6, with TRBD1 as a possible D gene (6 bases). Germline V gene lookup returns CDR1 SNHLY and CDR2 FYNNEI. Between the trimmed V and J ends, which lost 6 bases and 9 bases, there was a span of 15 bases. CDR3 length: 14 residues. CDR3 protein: CASSAQGSASPLHF. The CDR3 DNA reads TGTGCCAGCAGCGCACAGGGTTCGGCTTCACCCCTCCACTTT.

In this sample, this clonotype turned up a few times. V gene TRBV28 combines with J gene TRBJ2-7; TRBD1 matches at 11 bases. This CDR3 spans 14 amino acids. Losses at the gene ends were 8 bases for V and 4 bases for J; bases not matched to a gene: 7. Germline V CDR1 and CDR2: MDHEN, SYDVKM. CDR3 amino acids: CASEGQGGFYEQYF. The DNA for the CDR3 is TGTGCCAGCGAGGGACAGGGGGGGTTTTACGAGCAGTACTTC.

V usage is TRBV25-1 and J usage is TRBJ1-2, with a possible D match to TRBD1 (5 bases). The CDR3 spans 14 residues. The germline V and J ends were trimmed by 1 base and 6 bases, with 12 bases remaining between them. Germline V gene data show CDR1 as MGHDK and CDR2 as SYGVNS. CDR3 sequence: CASSELAGSNGYTF. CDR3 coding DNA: TGTGCCAGCAGTGAATTGGCAGGGTCTAATGGCTACACCTTC.

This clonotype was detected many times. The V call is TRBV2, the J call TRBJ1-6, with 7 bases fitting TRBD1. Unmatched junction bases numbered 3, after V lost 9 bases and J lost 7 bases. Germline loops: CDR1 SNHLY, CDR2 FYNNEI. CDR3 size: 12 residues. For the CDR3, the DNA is TGTGCCAGGGGACAGTCAAATTCACCCCTCCACTTT. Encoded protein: CARGQSNSPLHF.

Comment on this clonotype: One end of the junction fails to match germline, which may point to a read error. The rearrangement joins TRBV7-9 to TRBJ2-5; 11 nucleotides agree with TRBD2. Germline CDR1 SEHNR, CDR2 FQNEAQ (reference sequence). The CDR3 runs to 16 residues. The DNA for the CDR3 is TGTGCTAGCAGCAGCCCACTAGCGGGGGCCCGGGAGACCCAGTACTTC. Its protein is CASSSPLAGARETQYF.

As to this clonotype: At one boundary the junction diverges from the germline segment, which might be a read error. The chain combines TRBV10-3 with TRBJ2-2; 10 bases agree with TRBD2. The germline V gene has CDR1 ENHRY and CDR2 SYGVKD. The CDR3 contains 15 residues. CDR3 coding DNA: TGTGCCGTCAGCATAGCGGGAGGTTCCACCGGGGAGCTGTTTTTT. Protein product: CAVSIAGGSTGELFF.